This T cell receptor (beta chain) was identified during a study of T cell changes during pregnancy in multiple sclerosis. Sequenced by immunoSEQ multiplex PCR; TCRdb stores in-frame clones only, minus some. The data contain roughly 110,000 clones, around 90% of them seen just once; the ten biggest clones take up 0.65% to 0.9%. The CDR3 is made up of 15 amino acids. V lost 5 bases, J lost 6 bases, and 4 bases stayed unmatched. The germline gives CDR1 LNHDA, CDR2 SQIVND (reference sequence). This sequence originates from a female donor in good health, enrolled as a control in a pregnancy study. Sample: peripheral blood, taken in the third trimester of pregnancy. The rearrangement links TRBV19 to TRBJ2-1; the match to TRBD2 covers 13 bases. The CDR3 sequence is CASSSGLAGFNEQFF. CDR3 nucleotides: TGTGCCAGTAGTTCGGGACTAGCGGGGTTCAATGAGCAGTTCTTC.